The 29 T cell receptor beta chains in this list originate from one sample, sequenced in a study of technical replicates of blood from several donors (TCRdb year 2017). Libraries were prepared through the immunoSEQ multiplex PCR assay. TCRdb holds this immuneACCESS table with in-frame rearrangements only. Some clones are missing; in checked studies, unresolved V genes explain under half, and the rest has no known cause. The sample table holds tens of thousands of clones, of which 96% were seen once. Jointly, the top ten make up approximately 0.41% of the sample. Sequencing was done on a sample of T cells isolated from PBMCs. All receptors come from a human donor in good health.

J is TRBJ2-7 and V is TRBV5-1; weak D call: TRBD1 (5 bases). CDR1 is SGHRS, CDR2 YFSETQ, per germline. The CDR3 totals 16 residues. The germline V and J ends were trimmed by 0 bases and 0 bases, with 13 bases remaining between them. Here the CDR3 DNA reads TGCGCCAGCAGCTTGGAGGCAGGGTCGAGCTCCTACGAGCAGTACTTC. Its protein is CASSLEAGSSSYEQYF.

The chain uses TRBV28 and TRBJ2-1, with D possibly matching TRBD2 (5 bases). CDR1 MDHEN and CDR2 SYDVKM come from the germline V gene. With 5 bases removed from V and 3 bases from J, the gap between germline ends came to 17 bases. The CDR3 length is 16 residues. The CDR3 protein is CASSPLEQRGYNEQFF. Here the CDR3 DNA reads TGTGCCAGCAGTCCTTTAGAGCAACGGGGCTACAATGAGCAGTTCTTC.

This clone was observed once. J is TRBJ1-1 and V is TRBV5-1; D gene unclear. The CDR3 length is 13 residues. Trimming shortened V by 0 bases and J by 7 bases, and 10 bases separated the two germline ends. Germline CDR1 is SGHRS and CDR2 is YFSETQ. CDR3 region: CASSLGGRLEAFF. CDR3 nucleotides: TGCGCCAGCAGCTTGGGTGGCAGACTTGAAGCTTTCTTT.

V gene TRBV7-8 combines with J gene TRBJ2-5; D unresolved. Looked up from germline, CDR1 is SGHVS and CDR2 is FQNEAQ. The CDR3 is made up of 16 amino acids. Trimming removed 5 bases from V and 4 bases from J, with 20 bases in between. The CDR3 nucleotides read TGTGCCAGCAGCCAACAAGCGTACAAGAGAGGAGAGACCCAGTACTTC. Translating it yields CASSQQAYKRGETQYF.

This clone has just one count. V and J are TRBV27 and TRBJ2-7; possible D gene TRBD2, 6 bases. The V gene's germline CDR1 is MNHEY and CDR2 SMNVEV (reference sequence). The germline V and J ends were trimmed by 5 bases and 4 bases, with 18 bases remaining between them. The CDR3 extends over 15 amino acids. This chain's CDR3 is CASSLPPRGPYEQYF. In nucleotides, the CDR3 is TGTGCCAGCAGTCTCCCCCCGCGGGGTCCGTACGAGCAGTACTTC.

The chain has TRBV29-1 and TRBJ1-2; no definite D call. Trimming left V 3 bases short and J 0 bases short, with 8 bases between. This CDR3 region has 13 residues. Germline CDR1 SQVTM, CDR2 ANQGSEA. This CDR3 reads CSVEEPSNYGYTF. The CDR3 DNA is TGCAGCGTTGAGGAGCCCTCTAACTATGGCTACACCTTC.

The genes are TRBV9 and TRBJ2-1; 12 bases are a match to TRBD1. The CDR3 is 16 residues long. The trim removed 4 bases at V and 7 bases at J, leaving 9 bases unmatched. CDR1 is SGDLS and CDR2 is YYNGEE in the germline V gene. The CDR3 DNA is TGTGCCAGCAGCTTCGGGACAGGGGGCGGATGGAATGAGCAGTTCTTC. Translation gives CASSFGTGGGWNEQFF.

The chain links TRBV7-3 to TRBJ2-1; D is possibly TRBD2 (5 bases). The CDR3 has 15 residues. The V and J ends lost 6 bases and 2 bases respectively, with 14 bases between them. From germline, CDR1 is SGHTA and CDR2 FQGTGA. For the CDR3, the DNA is TGTGCCAGCAGTCCTGTAGCGTTCCCCTACAATGAGCAGTTCTTC. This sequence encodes CASSPVAFPYNEQFF.

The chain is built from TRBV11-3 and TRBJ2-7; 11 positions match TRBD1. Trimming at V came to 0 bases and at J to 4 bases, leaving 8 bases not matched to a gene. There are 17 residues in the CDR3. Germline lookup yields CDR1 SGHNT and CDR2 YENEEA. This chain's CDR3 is CASSLDSGQGALYEQYF. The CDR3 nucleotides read TGTGCCAGCAGCTTAGACAGCGGACAGGGGGCCTTATACGAGCAGTACTTC. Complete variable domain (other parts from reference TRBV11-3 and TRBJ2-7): EAGVVQSPRYKIIEKKQPVAFWCNPISGHNTLYWYLQNLGQGPELLIRYENEEAVDDSQLPKDRFSAERLKGVDSTLKIQPAELGDSAVYLCASSLDSGQGALYEQYFGPGTRLTVT.

Here the CDR3 reads CASAKYRGTTDTQYF. As DNA, the CDR3 is TGCGCCAGCGCCAAGTACAGGGGGACCACAGATACGCAGTATTTT. This chain uses TRBV10-1 with TRBJ2-3; 8 nucleotides agree with TRBD1. The CDR3 length is 15 residues. J was trimmed by 2 bases and V by 8 bases; bases with no gene match: 9. CDR1 WNHNN and CDR2 SYGVQD come from the germline V gene (reference sequence).

The CDR3 nucleotides read TGTGCCAGCAGCTCCCCAGGATTTTTAAACACCGGGGAGCTGTTTTTT. It encodes CASSSPGFLNTGELFF. V and J are TRBV7-2 and TRBJ2-2, with D uncertain. Trimming cost V 4 bases and J 2 bases, with 14 bases left between them. The germline V gene encodes CDR1 SGHTA and CDR2 FQGNSA. The CDR3 is 16 amino acids.

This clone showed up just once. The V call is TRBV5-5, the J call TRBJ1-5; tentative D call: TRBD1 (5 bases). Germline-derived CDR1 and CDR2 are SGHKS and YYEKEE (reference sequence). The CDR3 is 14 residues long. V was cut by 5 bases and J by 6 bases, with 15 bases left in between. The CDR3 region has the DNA TGTGCCAGCAGTCCCATGGGGGGACCTCAGCCCCAGCATTTT. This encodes CASSPMGGPQPQHF.

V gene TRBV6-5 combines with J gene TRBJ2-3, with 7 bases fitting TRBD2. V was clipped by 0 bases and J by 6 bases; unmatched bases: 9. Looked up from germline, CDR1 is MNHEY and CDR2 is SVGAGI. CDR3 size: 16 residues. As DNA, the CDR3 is TGTGCCAGCAGTTACTCGATGAGGGAGGGCGGCGATACGCAGTATTTT. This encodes CASSYSMREGGDTQYF.

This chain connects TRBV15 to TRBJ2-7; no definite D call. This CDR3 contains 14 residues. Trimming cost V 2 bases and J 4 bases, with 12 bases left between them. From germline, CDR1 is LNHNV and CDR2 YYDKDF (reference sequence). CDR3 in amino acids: CATSRRDTTYEQYF. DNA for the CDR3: TGTGCCACCAGCAGACGTGACACAACATACGAGCAGTACTTC.

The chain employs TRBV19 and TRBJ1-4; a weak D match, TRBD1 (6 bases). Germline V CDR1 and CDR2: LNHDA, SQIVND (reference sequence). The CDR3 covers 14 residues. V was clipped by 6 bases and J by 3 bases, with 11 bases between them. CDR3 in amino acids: CASRKQGANEKLFF. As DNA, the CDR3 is TGTGCCAGTAGGAAACAGGGAGCTAATGAAAAACTGTTTTTT.

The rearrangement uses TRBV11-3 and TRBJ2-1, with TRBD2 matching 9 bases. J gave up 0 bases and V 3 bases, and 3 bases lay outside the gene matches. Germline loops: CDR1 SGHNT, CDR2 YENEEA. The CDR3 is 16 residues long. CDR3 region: CASSFSGSSSYNEQFF. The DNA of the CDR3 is TGTGCCAGCAGCTTTAGCGGGAGTAGCTCCTACAATGAGCAGTTCTTC.

The CDR3 nucleotides are TGTGCCAGCAGCTTAGTTCTATTGGGAGGAGGGGACTACGAGCAGTACTTC. Encoded protein: CASSLVLLGGGDYEQYF. The chain joins TRBV7-2 to TRBJ2-7, with TRBD2 as a possible D gene (6 bases). V was trimmed by 1 base and J by 3 bases, leaving 19 bases between them. Germline CDR1 and CDR2: SGHTA and FQGNSA. The CDR3 loop spans 17 amino acids.

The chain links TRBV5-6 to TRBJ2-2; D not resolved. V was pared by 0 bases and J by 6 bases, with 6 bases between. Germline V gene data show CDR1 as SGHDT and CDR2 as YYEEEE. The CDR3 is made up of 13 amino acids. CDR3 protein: CASSLGAPGELFF. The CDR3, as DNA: TGTGCCAGCAGCTTGGGGGCGCCCGGGGAGCTGTTTTTT.

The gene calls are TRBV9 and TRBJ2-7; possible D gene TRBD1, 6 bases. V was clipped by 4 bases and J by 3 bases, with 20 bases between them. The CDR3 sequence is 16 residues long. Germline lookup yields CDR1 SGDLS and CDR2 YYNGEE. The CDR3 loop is CASSIGRGVEDYEQYF. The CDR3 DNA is TGTGCCAGCAGCATCGGCAGGGGAGTGGAAGACTACGAGCAGTACTTC.

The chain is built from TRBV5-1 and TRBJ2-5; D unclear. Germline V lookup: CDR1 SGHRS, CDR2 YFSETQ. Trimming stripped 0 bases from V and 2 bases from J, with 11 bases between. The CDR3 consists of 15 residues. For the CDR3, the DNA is TGCGCCAGCAGCTTGGTATCCGCGGTACAAGAGACCCAGTACTTC. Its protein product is CASSLVSAVQETQYF.

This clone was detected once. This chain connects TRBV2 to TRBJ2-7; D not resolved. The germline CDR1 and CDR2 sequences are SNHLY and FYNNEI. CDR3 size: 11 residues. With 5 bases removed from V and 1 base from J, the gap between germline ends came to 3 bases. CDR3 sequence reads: CASSQSYEQYF. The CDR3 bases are TGTGCCAGCAGTCAATCCTACGAGCAGTACTTC.

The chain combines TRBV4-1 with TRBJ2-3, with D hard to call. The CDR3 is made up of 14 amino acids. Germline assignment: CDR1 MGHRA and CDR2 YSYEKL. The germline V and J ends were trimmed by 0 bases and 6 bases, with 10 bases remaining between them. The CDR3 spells CASSQDYSLDTQYF. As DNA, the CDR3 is TGCGCCAGCAGCCAAGATTATAGTTTGGATACGCAGTATTTT.

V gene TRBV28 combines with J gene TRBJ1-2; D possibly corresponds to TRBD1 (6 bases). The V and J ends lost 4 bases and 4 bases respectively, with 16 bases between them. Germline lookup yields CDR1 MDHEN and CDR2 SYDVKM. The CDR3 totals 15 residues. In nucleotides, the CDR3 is TGTGCCAGCAGTTATAAAACAGGGCTGGGCTATGGCTACACCTTC. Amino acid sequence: CASSYKTGLGYGYTF.

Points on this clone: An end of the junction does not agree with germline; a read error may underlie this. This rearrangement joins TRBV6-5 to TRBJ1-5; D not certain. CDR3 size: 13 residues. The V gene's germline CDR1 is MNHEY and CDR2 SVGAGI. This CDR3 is CASSDSFIQPQHF. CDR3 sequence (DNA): TGTGCCAGCAGTGACTCCTTTATTCAGCCCCAGCATTTT.

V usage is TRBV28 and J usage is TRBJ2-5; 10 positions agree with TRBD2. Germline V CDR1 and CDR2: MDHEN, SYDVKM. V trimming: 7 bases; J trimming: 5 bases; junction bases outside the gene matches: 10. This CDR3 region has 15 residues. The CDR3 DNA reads TGTGCCAGCAAGGGGAGCGGGAGGGCCGTTGAGACCCAGTACTTC. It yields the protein CASKGSGRAVETQYF.

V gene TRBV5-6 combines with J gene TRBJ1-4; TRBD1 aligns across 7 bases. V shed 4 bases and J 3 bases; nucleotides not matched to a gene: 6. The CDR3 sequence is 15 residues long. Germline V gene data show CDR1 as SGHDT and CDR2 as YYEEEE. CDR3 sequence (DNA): TGTGCCAGCAGCGCTGGAGGGGGCCCTAATGAAAAACTGTTTTTT. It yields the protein CASSAGGGPNEKLFF.

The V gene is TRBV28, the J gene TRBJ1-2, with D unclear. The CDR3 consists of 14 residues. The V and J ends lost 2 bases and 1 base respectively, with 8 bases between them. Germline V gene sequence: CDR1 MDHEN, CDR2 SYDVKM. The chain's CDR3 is CASSLASYNYGYTF. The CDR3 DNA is TGTGCCAGCAGTTTAGCGAGCTATAACTATGGCTACACCTTC.

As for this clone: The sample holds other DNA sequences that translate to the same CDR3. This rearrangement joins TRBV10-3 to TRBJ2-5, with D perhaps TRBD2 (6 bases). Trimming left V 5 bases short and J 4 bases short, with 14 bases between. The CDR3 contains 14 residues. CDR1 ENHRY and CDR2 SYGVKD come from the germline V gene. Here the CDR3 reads CAISPGREGETQYF. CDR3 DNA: TGTGCCATCAGTCCCGGGAGAGAGGGAGAGACCCAGTACTTC.

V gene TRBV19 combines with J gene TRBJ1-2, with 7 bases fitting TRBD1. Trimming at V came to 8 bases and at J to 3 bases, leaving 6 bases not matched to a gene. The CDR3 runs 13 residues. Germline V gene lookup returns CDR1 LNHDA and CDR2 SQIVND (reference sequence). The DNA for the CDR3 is TGTGCCAGTCGAGATGACAGGGACTATGGCTACACCTTC. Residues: CASRDDRDYGYTF.